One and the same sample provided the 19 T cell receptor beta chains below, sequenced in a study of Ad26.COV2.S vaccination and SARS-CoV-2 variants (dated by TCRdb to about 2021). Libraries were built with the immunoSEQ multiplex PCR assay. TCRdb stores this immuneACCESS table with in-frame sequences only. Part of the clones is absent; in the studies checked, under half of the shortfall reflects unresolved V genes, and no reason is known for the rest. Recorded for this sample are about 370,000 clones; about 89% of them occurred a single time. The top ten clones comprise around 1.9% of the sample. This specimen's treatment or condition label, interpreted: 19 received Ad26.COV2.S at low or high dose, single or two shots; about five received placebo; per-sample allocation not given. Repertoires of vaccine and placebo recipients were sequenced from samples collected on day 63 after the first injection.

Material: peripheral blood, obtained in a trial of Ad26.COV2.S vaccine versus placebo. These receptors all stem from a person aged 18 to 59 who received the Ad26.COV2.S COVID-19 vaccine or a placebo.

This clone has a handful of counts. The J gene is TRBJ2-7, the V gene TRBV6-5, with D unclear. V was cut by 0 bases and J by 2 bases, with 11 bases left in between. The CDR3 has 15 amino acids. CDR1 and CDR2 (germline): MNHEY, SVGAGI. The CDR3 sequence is CASSYSLGQTYEQYF. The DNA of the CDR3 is TGTGCCAGCAGTTACTCGCTTGGTCAGACCTACGAGCAGTACTTC.

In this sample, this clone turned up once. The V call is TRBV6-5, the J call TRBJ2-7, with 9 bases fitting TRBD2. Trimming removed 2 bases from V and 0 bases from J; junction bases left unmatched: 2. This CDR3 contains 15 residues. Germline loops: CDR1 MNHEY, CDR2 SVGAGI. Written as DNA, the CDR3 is TGTGCCAGCAGTTACGTTAGCGGGAGCTCCTACGAGCAGTACTTC. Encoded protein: CASSYVSGSSYEQYF.

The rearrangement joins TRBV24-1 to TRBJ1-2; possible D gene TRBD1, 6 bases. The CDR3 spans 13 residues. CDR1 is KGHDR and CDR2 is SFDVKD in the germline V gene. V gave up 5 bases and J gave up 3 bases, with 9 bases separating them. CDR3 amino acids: CATSGSGDYGYTF. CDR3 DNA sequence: TGTGCCACCAGTGGTTCAGGGGACTATGGCTACACCTTC.

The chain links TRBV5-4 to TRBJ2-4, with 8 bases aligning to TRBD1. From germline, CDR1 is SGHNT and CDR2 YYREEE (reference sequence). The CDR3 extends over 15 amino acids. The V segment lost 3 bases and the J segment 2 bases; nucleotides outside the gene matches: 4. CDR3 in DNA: TGTGCCAGCAGCTCCGGACAGGGTTCCAAAAACATTCAGTACTTC. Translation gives CASSSGQGSKNIQYF.

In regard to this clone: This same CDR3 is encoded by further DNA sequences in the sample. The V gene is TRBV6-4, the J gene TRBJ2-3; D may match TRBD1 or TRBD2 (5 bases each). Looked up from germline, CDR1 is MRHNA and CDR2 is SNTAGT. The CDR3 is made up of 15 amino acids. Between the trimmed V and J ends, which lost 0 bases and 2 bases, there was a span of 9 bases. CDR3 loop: CASSDSPGTTDTQYF. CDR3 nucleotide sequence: TGTGCCAGCAGTGACTCGCCGGGGACCACAGATACGCAGTATTTT.

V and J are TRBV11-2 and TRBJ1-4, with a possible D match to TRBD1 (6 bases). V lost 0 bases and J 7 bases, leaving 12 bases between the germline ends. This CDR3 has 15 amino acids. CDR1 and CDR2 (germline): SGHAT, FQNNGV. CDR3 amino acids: CASSLEPQGAEKLFF. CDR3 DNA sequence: TGTGCCAGCAGCTTAGAGCCACAGGGCGCTGAAAAACTGTTTTTT.

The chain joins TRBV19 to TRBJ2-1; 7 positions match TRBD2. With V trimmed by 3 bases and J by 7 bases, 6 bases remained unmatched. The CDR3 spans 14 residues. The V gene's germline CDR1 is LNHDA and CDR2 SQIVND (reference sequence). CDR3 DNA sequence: TGTGCCAGTAGTATTGAGGCTAGCGGAAATGAGCAGTTCTTC. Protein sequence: CASSIEASGNEQFF.

CDR3 DNA sequence: TGCAGCGTGCAAGGATTACGGAGGGGGACTGAAGCTTTCTTT. Residues: CSVQGLRRGTEAFF. The J gene is TRBJ1-1, the V gene TRBV29-1; maybe TRBD1 (6 bases). This CDR3 comprises 14 residues. CDR1 and CDR2 from the germline V gene are SQVTM and ANQGSEA. Trimming took 6 bases from V and 5 from J, leaving 19 bases between them.

CDR3 sequence: CATRPNGQGAGYTF. For the CDR3, the DNA is TGTGCCACCAGGCCCAACGGACAGGGTGCCGGCTACACCTTC. The rearrangement joins TRBV24-1 to TRBJ1-2; 8 bases match TRBD1. CDR1 KGHDR and CDR2 SFDVKD come from the germline V gene. V lost 7 bases, J lost 8 bases, and 11 bases stayed unmatched. The CDR3 has 14 amino acids.

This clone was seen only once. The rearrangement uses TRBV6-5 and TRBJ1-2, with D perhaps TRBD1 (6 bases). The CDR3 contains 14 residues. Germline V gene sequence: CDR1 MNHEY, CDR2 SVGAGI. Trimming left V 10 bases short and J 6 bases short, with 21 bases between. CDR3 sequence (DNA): TGTGCCACTGTAGGAGGGGGGGGCGATCATGGCTACACCTTC. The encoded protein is CATVGGGGDHGYTF.

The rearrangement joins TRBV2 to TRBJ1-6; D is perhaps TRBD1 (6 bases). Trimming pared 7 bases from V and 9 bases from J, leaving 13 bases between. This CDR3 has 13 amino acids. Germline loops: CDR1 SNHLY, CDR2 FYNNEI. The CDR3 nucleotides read TGTGCCAGCATTGAGGGGGTCGGTTCACCCCTCCACTTT. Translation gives CASIEGVGSPLHF.

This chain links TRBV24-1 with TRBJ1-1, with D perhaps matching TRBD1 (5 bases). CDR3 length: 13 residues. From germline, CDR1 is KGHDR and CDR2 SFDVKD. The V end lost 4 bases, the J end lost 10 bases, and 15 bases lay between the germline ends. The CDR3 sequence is CATSDQGVSGAFF. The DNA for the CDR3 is TGTGCCACCAGTGACCAGGGAGTTAGTGGAGCTTTCTTT.

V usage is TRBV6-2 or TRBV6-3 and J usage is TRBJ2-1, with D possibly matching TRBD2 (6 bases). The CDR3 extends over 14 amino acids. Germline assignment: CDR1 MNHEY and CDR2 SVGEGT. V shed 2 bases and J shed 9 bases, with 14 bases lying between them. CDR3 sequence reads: CASSYIRTMGEQFF. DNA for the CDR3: TGTGCCAGCAGTTACATTCGGACTATGGGTGAGCAGTTCTTC.

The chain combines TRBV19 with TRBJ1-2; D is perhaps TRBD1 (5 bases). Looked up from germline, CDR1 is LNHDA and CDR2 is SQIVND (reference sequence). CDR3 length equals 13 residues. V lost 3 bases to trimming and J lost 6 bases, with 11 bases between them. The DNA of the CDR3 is TGTGCCAGTAGTATGGGCCCGGGGGATGGCTACACCTTC. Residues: CASSMGPGDGYTF.

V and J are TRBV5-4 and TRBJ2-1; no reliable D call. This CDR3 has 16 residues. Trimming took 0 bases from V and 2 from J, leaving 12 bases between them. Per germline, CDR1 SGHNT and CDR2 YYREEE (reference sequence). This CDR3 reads CASSLAGASPYNEQFF. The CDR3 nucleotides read TGTGCCAGCAGCTTGGCCGGAGCGAGCCCCTACAATGAGCAGTTCTTC.

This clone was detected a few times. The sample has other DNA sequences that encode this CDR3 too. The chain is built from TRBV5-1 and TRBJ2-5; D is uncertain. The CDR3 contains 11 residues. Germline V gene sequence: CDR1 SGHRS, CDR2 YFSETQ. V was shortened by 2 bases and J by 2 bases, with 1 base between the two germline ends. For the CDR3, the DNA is TGCGCCAGCAGCTTACAAGAGACCCAGTACTTC. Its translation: CASSLQETQYF.

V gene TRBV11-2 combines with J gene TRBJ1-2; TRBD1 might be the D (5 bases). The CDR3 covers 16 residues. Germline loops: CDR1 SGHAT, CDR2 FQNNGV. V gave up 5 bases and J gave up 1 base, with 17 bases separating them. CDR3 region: CASSPGRGRYNYGYTF. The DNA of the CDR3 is TGTGCCAGCAGCCCCGGGAGGGGTCGTTATAACTATGGCTACACCTTC.

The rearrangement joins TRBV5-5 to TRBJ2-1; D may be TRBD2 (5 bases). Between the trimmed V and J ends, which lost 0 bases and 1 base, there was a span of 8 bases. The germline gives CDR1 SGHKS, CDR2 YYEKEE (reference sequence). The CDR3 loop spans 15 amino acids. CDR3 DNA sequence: TGTGCCAGCAGCTTGGTTAGCGCTTCCTACAATGAGCAGTTCTTC. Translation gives CASSLVSASYNEQFF.

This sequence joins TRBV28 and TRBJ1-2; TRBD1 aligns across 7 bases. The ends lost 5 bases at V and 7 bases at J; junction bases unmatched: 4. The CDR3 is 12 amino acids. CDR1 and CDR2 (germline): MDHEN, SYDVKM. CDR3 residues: CASSTGTAGYTF. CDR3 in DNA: TGTGCCAGCAGTACCGGGACAGCTGGCTACACCTTC.